This record covers a single T cell receptor (beta chain). Its antigen remains unknown. The PCR made use of 60 Vbeta and 13 Jbeta primers. Only in-frame clones appear in the TCRdb table, and some are missing; sequencing was by immunoSEQ multiplex PCR. The repertoire consists of about 260,000 clones, with approximately 84% occurring once and the leading ten covering 1.5% to 2.5%. This entry is derived from a study of cytomegalovirus exposure and HLA in healthy donors. Points from the study as a whole: An analysis that was carried out later associated some 17,000 TCR beta sequences with HLA alleles at 0.05 false discovery rate. It was likely that a cluster of highly shared sequence variants was a sequencing artifact.

V gave up 5 bases and J gave up 3 bases, with 16 bases separating them. Germline-derived CDR1 and CDR2 are MGHDK and SYGVNS. The length of the CDR3 is 16 residues. The clonotype was recovered from a woman aged 40 to 50 in good health and CMV-seropositive. Source material: PBMCs. The V and J genes are TRBV25-1 and TRBJ1-4; D may be TRBD1 (6 bases). Here the CDR3 DNA reads TGTGCCAGCAGTAGAACCCGACAGGATGCTAATGAAAAACTGTTTTTT. It translates to CASSRTRQDANEKLFF.